This entry describes one T cell receptor beta chain. This sample was included in a study of human T cells and chemical hapten exposure. Study-wide background: Donors were sensitized with 2% DPC on the upper inner arm. Mostly female, the patients presented with alopecia areata, totalis or universalis.

Germline values: CDR1 SEHNR, CDR2 FQNEAQ (reference sequence). V shed 5 bases, J shed 4 bases, and the junction held 7 bases outside the gene matches. This CDR3 region has 14 residues. Time point: patch test 3, about 24 weeks after DPC sensitization. The treatment: therapeutic diphenylcyclopropenone sensitization with weekly scalp DPC. As the library was built, unique molecular identifiers were attached to individual cDNA molecules. TCRdb ran MiXCR on the RACE reads and lists one entry per CDR3 protein. Of about 84,000 distinct CDR3 sequences in the sample, 11% were seen once. This sequence was found in a woman aged 50 to 60 with alopecia areata. Some clones in this sample may be carry-over from other donors' samples. The chain links TRBV7-9 to TRBJ2-5, with 7 bases fitting TRBD1. The starting material was whole blood, obtained in connection with sensitization to the hapten diphenylcyclopropenone (DPC). This CDR3 reads CASSADRVTETQYF. CDR3 DNA sequence: TGTGCCAGCAGCGCAGACAGGGTCACAGAGACCCAGTACTTC.